This entry is about one T cell receptor beta chain. Distinct nucleotide sequences in the sample also encode this CDR3. Methods used by the authors: The assay estimated nucleated cells by amplifying reference gene primers. Some clones are missing from TCRdb's copy, which holds only in-frame ones; the method was immunoSEQ multiplex PCR. V, J and clone size reflect that table, while D and trimming were determined from the DNA. The profile shows approximately 190,000 clones, 80% of them singletons. The data stem from a study of blood T cell repertoires in COVID-19. Turning to the study itself: Donors in the United States, Italy and Spain gave samples during acute or convalescent COVID-19. PBMCs, B-cell-depleted T cells, or T cells provided the cDNA or gDNA that made up the material.

Germline V gene lookup returns CDR1 SGHNT and CDR2 YYREEE (reference sequence). The CDR3 runs to 16 residues. The ends lost 5 bases at V and 5 bases at J; junction bases unmatched: 11. The sequence was collected from a man between 60 and 75 years old with acute or convalescent COVID-19. The V gene is TRBV5-4, the J gene TRBJ1-2; 11 bases map to TRBD1. Material: peripheral blood. The CDR3 spells CASSRPMGQGVYGYTF. In DNA form, the CDR3 reads TGTGCCAGCAGTCGGCCGATGGGACAGGGGGTTTATGGCTACACCTTC.